The 25 T cell receptor beta chains in this list originate from one sample, sequenced in a study of read filtering for tumor transcriptome and immune sequencing. Molecular barcoded adaptors covering alpha/delta and beta/gamma chains were used on roughly 400 ng RNA. One entry per CDR3 protein, called by TCRdb with MiXCR from the reads. This sample has about 40,000 distinct CDR3 sequences, with around 13% found just once. Material for sequencing was a population of CD138-negative cells sorted from bone marrow. The receptors were sampled from a donor at least 40 years old with multiple myeloma.

Many counts were recorded for this clonotype. The chain employs TRBV11-1 and TRBJ2-1; D uncertain. Germline V gene lookup returns CDR1 SGHAT and CDR2 FQDESV (reference sequence). CDR3 length equals 16 residues. With 1 base removed from V and 0 bases from J, the gap between germline ends came to 10 bases. The CDR3 DNA sequence: TGTGCCAGCAGCTTAGTTCCTCCGAGCTCCTACAATGAGCAGTTCTTC. This encodes CASSLVPPSSYNEQFF.

This clonotype is classed as medium-sized (0.01 to 0.1%). The chain uses TRBV7-2 and TRBJ2-7; 11 nucleotides align to TRBD1. Per germline, CDR1 SGHTA and CDR2 FQGNSA. The CDR3 is made up of 16 amino acids. V shed 5 bases, J shed 1 base, and the junction held 7 bases outside the gene matches. In nucleotides, the CDR3 is TGTGCCAGCAGCGCCTACGGACAGGGGGCATCCTACGAGCAGTACTTC. Translation gives CASSAYGQGASYEQYF.

This clonotype was picked up one time. In this CDR3 the conserved last residue, phenylalanine or tryptophan, is missing, so a read error is likely. The rearrangement joins TRBV2 to TRBJ2-5; D is ambiguous. Germline CDR1 reads SNHLY; CDR2 reads FYNNEI. This CDR3 spans 13 amino acids. In nucleotides, the CDR3 is TGTTCCAGCAGTGTCAGTTACCAAGAGACCCAGTACATT. Translated, it gives CSSSVSYQETQYI.

The sample holds a few counts of this clonotype. The V and J genes are TRBV7-9 and TRBJ2-7; TRBD1 might be the D (5 bases). Germline lookup yields CDR1 SEHNR and CDR2 FQNEAQ (reference sequence). Between the trimmed V and J ends, which lost 5 bases and 0 bases, there was a span of 11 bases. This CDR3 comprises 14 residues. The CDR3 spells CASSGRTPSYEQYF. The CDR3 DNA sequence: TGTGCCAGCAGCGGACGGACACCCTCCTACGAGCAGTACTTC.

In its sample, this clonotype was seen many times. This sequence joins TRBV29-1 and TRBJ2-1, with D perhaps TRBD1 or TRBD2 (6 bases each). CDR3 size: 13 residues. Germline CDR1 SQVTM, CDR2 ANQGSEA. The V end was cut by 4 bases, the J end by 8 bases, with 15 bases between. The CDR3 coding sequence is TGCAGCGTTGGGGGGGCGGCACCCGATGAGCAGTTCTTC. Protein: CSVGGAAPDEQFF.

The sample holds many counts of this clonotype. The V gene is TRBV5-1, the J gene TRBJ2-3; D is perhaps TRBD1 (5 bases). V lost 0 bases and J lost 2, with 16 bases in between. CDR1 is SGHRS and CDR2 is YFSETQ in the germline V gene. The CDR3 consists of 17 residues. This chain's CDR3 is CASSLVRLGLTTDTQYF. The CDR3 DNA is TGCGCCAGCAGCTTGGTCCGTCTGGGGCTCACCACAGATACGCAGTATTTT.

This clonotype was recorded a few times. With a much larger clone just one base away, this may be a read error. The chain combines TRBV6-1 with TRBJ1-1, with unresolved D. Germline CDR1 reads MNHNS; CDR2 reads SASEGT. The CDR3 runs to 15 residues. The CDR3 nucleotides are TGTGCCTGCAGTGAATTCGGTTTTCGGAACACTGAAGCTTTCTTT. It translates to CACSEFGFRNTEAFF.

At least ten counts were recorded for this clonotype. The gene calls are TRBV7-9 and TRBJ2-1; TRBD2 aligns across 7 bases. Germline-derived CDR1 and CDR2 are SEHNR and FQNEAQ (reference sequence). This CDR3 has 15 amino acids. Unmatched junction bases numbered 13, after V lost 6 bases and J lost 8 bases. CDR3 in amino acids: CASSLNGLDGDEQFF. CDR3 sequence (DNA): TGTGCCAGCAGTCTCAACGGACTAGATGGGGATGAGCAGTTCTTC.

This clonotype showed up many times. This rearrangement joins TRBV10-2 to TRBJ1-5; 9 bases align to TRBD1. V lost 6 bases, J lost 7 bases, and 10 bases stayed unmatched. The germline CDR1 and CDR2 sequences are WSHSY and SAAADI. The CDR3 is 15 residues long. CDR3 DNA sequence: TGCGCCAGCAGGGCAAGGGGACAGGGCGACCAGCCCCAGCATTTT. This encodes CASRARGQGDQPQHF.

As regards this clonotype: It may be a read error: a sequence one base away is much more abundant. The rearrangement links TRBV13 to TRBJ2-7; D may be TRBD1 (6 bases). Per germline, CDR1 PRHDT and CDR2 FYEKMQ (reference sequence). This CDR3 spans 12 amino acids. V dropped 6 bases and J dropped 3 bases, with 9 bases sitting between them. This chain's CDR3 is CASSDRHYEQYF. CDR3 DNA sequence: TGTGCCAGCAGTGACAGGCACTACGAGCAGTACTTC.

The sample holds many counts of this clonotype. The genes are TRBV2 and TRBJ2-3, with D perhaps TRBD2 (5 bases). V shed 3 bases and J shed 6 bases, with 13 bases lying between them. The CDR3 length is 14 residues. Germline CDR1 and CDR2: SNHLY and FYNNEI. The DNA of the CDR3 is TGTGCCAGCAGTGACCCGATAAGGGAGGATACGCAGTATTTT. Translating it yields CASSDPIREDTQYF.

V is TRBV10-1 and J is TRBJ2-4; possible D gene TRBD2, 6 bases. V was trimmed by 7 bases and J by 0 bases, leaving 16 bases between them. Per the germline V gene, CDR1 is WNHNN and CDR2 is SYGVQD (reference sequence). CDR3 length equals 16 residues. The DNA of the CDR3 is TGCGCCAGCACCTTAGGACTAACTACAGCCAAAAACATTCAGTACTTC. The encoded protein is CASTLGLTTAKNIQYF.

This clonotype was counted ten times or more. V is TRBV6-1 and J is TRBJ2-7; TRBD2 might be the D (6 bases). This CDR3 has 13 residues. Trimming pared 7 bases from V and 6 bases from J, leaving 16 bases between. From germline, CDR1 is MNHNS and CDR2 SASEGT. The CDR3: CASIGGSLSEQYF. The CDR3 DNA reads as TGTGCCAGCATTGGGGGGAGTCTGAGCGAGCAGTACTTC.

This clonotype was recorded a few times. CDR3 DNA sequence: TGTGCCAGTACCCGGGACGGGGGTTCTGGGCAGTTCTTC. Protein product: CASTRDGGSGQFF. The chain recombines TRBV19 with TRBJ2-1; D may be TRBD2 (6 bases). Germline CDR1 and CDR2: LNHDA and SQIVND (reference sequence). CDR3 length: 13 residues. V was cut by 7 bases and J by 12 bases, with 19 bases left in between.

The chain carries TRBV12-3 or TRBV12-4 and TRBJ2-3, with 8 bases aligning to TRBD2. The ends lost 4 bases at V and 0 bases at J; junction bases unmatched: 15. The CDR3 runs 19 residues. The CDR3: CASSYPSSASGFSTDTQYF. CDR3 nucleotide sequence: TGTGCCAGCAGTTACCCTTCATCGGCTAGCGGGTTTAGCACAGATACGCAGTATTTT.

Details on this clonotype: An end of the junction does not agree with germline; a read error may underlie this. The V gene is TRBV6-6, the J gene TRBJ2-7, with D perhaps matching TRBD2 (6 bases). Per germline, CDR1 MNHNY and CDR2 SVGAGI (reference sequence). CDR3 length: 14 residues. CDR3 in DNA: TGTGCCAGCAGTTACCTAGCGTACACCTACGAGCAGCACTTC. Translating it yields CASSYLAYTYEQHF.

This clonotype was observed at least ten times. The rearrangement links TRBV24-1 to TRBJ2-1; 8 nucleotides match TRBD2. V trimming: 4 bases; J trimming: 9 bases; junction bases outside the gene matches: 4. Germline V CDR1 and CDR2: KGHDR, SFDVKD. This CDR3 contains 13 residues. CDR3 in DNA: TGTGCCACCAGTGAGCGGGAGGTGAGTGAGCAGTTCTTC. It specifies CATSEREVSEQFF.

The table lists this clonotype with many counts. The chain links TRBV28 to TRBJ2-1; D gene ambiguous. V was cut by 7 bases and J by 5 bases, with 6 bases left in between. The CDR3 runs to 11 residues. CDR1 is MDHEN, CDR2 SYDVKM, per germline. CDR3 in DNA: TGTGCCAGCATTGGGAACAATGAGCAGTTCTTC. It is translated as CASIGNNEQFF.

The chain joins TRBV12-3 or TRBV12-4 to TRBJ2-2; D possibly matches TRBD1 or TRBD2 (5 bases each). The CDR3 has 15 residues. V lost 5 bases, J lost 3 bases, and 13 bases lay in between. CDR3 residues: CASSLGGPYTGELFF. The CDR3 coding sequence is TGTGCCAGCAGTCTTGGGGGACCATACACCGGGGAGCTGTTTTTT.

At least ten counts were recorded for this clonotype. The gene calls are TRBV28 and TRBJ1-2; D perhaps matches TRBD1 (5 bases). V gave up 0 bases and J gave up 3 bases, with 8 bases separating them. This CDR3 has 14 amino acids. Germline assignment: CDR1 MDHEN and CDR2 SYDVKM. In nucleotides, the CDR3 is TGTGCCAGCAGTTTATGGGGGACGGACTATGGCTACACCTTC. Its translation is CASSLWGTDYGYTF.

This clonotype was observed many times. The chain is built from TRBV5-4 and TRBJ1-1, with 8 bases aligning to TRBD1. The CDR3 contains 14 residues. V trimming: 4 bases; J trimming: 0 bases; junction bases outside the gene matches: 2. CDR1 SGHNT and CDR2 YYREEE come from the germline V gene (reference sequence). CDR3 nucleotides: TGTGCCAGCAGCACGGGACAGGTGAACACTGAAGCTTTCTTT. It is translated as CASSTGQVNTEAFF.

This chain links TRBV6-1 with TRBJ2-2; D unresolved. This CDR3 comprises 13 residues. V gave up 0 bases and J gave up 7 bases, with 6 bases separating them. Germline values: CDR1 MNHNS, CDR2 SASEGT. CDR3 region: CASSEAVSGELFF. In DNA, the CDR3 is TGTGCCAGCAGTGAAGCAGTGAGCGGGGAGCTGTTTTTT.

In its sample, this clonotype was seen many times. The chain recombines TRBV3-1 with TRBJ1-1; D is undetermined. The germline CDR1 and CDR2 sequences are LGHDT and YNNKEL (reference sequence). Trimming removed 1 base at V and 5 bases at J, with 8 bases between. This CDR3 region has 13 residues. The CDR3 DNA reads as TGTGCCAGCAGCCAAGCCCCCATGACTGAAGCTTTCTTT. This encodes CASSQAPMTEAFF.

To note about this clonotype: This may stem from a read error, because a much larger clone lies one nucleotide away. Here the CDR3 DNA reads TGTGCCAGCAGCTTAGCAGCGGGAGTGGCGATGACCGGGGAGCTGTCTTTT. Translating gives CASSLAAGVAMTGELSF. The chain recombines TRBV7-9 with TRBJ2-2, with 8 bases identical to TRBD2. Germline V gives CDR1 SEHNR, CDR2 FQNEAQ (reference sequence). The CDR3 runs to 17 residues.

This clonotype appeared many times. At one end, the junction sequence differs from germline, possibly due to a read error. The chain uses TRBV4-3 and TRBJ2-1; D possibly corresponds to TRBD2 (5 bases). This CDR3 contains 14 residues. CDR1 and CDR2 from the germline V gene are LGHNA and YSLEER. CDR3 in amino acids: CASSQEGARNEQFF. CDR3 sequence (DNA): TGTGCCAGCAGCCAAGAGGGAGCCCGCAATGAGCAGTTCTTC.